This T cell receptor (beta chain) came from a study of shared clonotypes between healthy human individuals. The length of the CDR3 is 14 residues. V was cut by 3 bases and J by 2 bases, with 12 bases left in between. In germline, CDR1 is SGDLS, CDR2 YYNGEE. Only in-frame clones appear in the TCRdb table, and some are missing; sequencing was by immunoSEQ multiplex PCR. Of millions of clones in the sample, approximately 95% were seen once. The chain uses TRBV9 and TRBJ2-7, with D perhaps matching TRBD1 (6 bases). This TCR was sampled from a man aged 18 to 29 in good health. Some clones in this sample may be carry-over from other donors' samples. The sample taken for sequencing was naive CD4+ T cells from PBMCs. Noted subset: CD45RA+ positively selected. CDR3 sequence reads: CASSAGQRTYEQYF. The CDR3 DNA sequence: TGTGCCAGCAGCGCGGGACAAAGGACCTACGAGCAGTACTTC.